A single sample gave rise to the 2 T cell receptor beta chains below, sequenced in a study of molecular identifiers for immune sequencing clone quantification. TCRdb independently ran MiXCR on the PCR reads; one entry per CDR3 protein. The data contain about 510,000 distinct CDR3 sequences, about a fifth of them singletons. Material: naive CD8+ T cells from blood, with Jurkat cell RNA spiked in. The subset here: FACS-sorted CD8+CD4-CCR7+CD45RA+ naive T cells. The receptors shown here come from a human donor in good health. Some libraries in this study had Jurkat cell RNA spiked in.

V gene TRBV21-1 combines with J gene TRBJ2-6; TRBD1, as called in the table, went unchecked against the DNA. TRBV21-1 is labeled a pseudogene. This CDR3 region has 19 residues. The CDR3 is CASSKIPRGGDSGANVLTF. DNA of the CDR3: TGTGCCAGCAGCAAAATCCCTAGGGGGGGCGACTCTGGGGCCAACGTCCTGACTTTC.

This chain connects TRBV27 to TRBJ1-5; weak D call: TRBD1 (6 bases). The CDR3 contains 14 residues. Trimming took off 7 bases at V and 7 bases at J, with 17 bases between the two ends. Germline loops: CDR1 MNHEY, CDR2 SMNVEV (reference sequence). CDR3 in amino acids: CASNKGGGRQPQHF. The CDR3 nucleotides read TGTGCCAGCAATAAAGGGGGGGGCAGGCAGCCCCAGCATTTT.